The subject of this entry is one T cell receptor (beta chain). Its antigen is undetermined. The sample belongs to a study of OX40 agonist ivuxolimab in advanced cancers. Study information: Administration of intravenous ivuxolimab to patients occurred every 2 weeks at 0.01 to 10 mg/kg.

Study outcomes and limitations: No antigen was identified for the clonally expanded peripheral T cells. Average numbers of expanded clones were greater in CD8+ T cells than in CD4+. Both blood CD4+ and CD8+ T cells showed clonal growth by week 6 at 0.1 to 3.0 mg/kg.

Germline loops: CDR1 SGDLS, CDR2 YYNGEE. Trimming removed 0 bases from V and 4 bases from J, with 17 bases in between. CDR3 length: 17 residues. Repertoires were generated with immunoSEQ multiplex PCR, while TCRdb's copy carries only in-frame clones and drops some. The sample records approximately 82,000 clones, almost 85% being singletons. The source of this sequence is an adult with an advanced solid tumor such as melanoma, head and neck, liver or kidney cancer. Sequenced here: CD4+ or CD8+ T cells sorted from blood, sampled in a trial of the OX40 agonist ivuxolimab. The J gene is TRBJ2-1, the V gene TRBV9; possibly TRBD1 or TRBD2 for D (5 bases each). CDR3 sequence (DNA): TGTGCCAGCAGCGTAGACGGGCCCGGGACGGCGTACAATGAGCAGTTCTTC. This translates into CASSVDGPGTAYNEQFF.